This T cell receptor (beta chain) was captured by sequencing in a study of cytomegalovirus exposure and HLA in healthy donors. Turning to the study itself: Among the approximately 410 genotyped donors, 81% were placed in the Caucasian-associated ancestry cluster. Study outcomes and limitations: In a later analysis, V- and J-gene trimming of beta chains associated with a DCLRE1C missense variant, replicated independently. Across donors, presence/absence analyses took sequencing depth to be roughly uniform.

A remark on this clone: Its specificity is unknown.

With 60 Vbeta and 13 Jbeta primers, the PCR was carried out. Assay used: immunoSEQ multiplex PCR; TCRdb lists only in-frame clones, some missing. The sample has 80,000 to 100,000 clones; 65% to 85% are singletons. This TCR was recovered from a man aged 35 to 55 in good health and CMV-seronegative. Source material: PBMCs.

This CDR3 is CAIRGGVNTEAFF. In DNA, the CDR3 is TGTGCCATCAGGGGAGGGGTGAACACTGAAGCTTTCTTT. This rearrangement joins TRBV10-3 to TRBJ1-1; D possibly corresponds to TRBD1 (5 bases). This CDR3 has 13 amino acids. In germline, CDR1 is ENHRY, CDR2 SYGVKD. V lost 6 bases and J lost 0, with 8 bases in between.